This is a list of T cell receptor beta chains from one sample in a study of cytomegalovirus exposure and HLA in healthy donors. The repertoire was sequenced with immunoSEQ multiplex PCR; TCRdb's copy has only in-frame clones and lacks some. Here the sample spans about 150,000 clones, approximately 79% being singletons. Sequencing was done on a sample of PBMCs. The receptors stem from a woman in her twenties or thirties in good health and CMV-seronegative. Each CDR3 is given with its conserved first and last residue. A D gene is named only where the DNA matches it firmly. Clone size, where shown, is once, few, many, or a class for clones that have expanded.

V gene,J gene,CDR3 length,D gene,clone size,CDR3 DNA,CDR3 protein
TRBV19,TRBJ1-1,13,TRBD1,NA,TGTGCCAGTAGTAGAGACCGGGACAGCAGTGCTTTCTTT,CASSRDRDSSAFF
TRBV5-1,TRBJ1-1,12,TRBD1,NA,TGCGCCAGCAGCTCTCAGGGACAGCAAGCTTTCTTT,CASSSQGQQAFF
TRBV7-2,TRBJ1-2,14,NA,NA,TGTGCCAGCAGCTTAAACAGCCGTAACTATGGCTACACCTTC,CASSLNSRNYGYTF
TRBV7-7,TRBJ2-2,19,TRBD1,NA,TGTGCTAGCAGCTCTACCGGGACAGGTTTACCCGCGAACACCGGGGAGCTGTTTTTT,CASSSTGTGLPANTGELFF
TRBV6-5,TRBJ1-1,11,NA,NA,TGTGCCAGTGGGGGGGTAACTGAAGCTTTCTTT,CASGGVTEAFF
TRBV4-2,TRBJ2-1,16,TRBD2,NA,TGTGCCAGCAGCCAAGAGCGGGGGGCGGTATACAATGAGCAGTTCTTC,CASSQERGAVYNEQFF
TRBV4-1,TRBJ1-1,15,NA,few,TGCGCCAGCAGCCAACCATACAGGGCTAACACTGAAGCTTTCTTT,CASSQPYRANTEAFF
TRBV7-3,TRBJ1-6,19,TRBD1,NA,TGTGCCAGCAGCTTAACCCGGGACAGGGTCGTCTCCTATAATTCACCCCTCCACTTT,CASSLTRDRVVSYNSPLHF
TRBV9,TRBJ1-1,13,NA,NA,TGTGCCAGCAGCCTCACAGGGAAGACTGAAGCTTTCTTT,CASSLTGKTEAFF
TRBV6-5,TRBJ2-4,14,NA,NA,TGTGCCAGCAGTTACCCGGGACACCCAAACATTCAGTACTTC,CASSYPGHPNIQYF
TRBV10-2,TRBJ2-7,14,TRBD1,NA,TGCGCCAGCATGCGACAGGGGGCCGGGGACGAGCAGTACTTC,CASMRQGAGDEQYF
TRBV13,TRBJ2-2,14,NA,NA,TGTGCCAGCAGCCTACACGACTCCACCGGGGAGCTGTTTTTT,CASSLHDSTGELFF
TRBV10-2,TRBJ2-3,17,TRBD2,NA,TGCGCCAGCAGTGAGTCCCTAGCGGGGGCCAGCACAGATACGCAGTATTTT,CASSESLAGASTDTQYF
TRBV6-1,TRBJ1-1,14,TRBD1,NA,TGTGCCAGCAGTCGACAGGGTGGGAGGACTGAAGCTTTCTTT,CASSRQGGRTEAFF
TRBV5-4,TRBJ2-1,14,NA,NA,TGTGCCAGCAGCTTGCAGGGGCCCAGCAATGAGCAGTTCTTC,CASSLQGPSNEQFF
TRBV5-3,TRBJ1-3,15,NA,NA,TGTGCCAGAAGCTTCAGGGGAGCTGATGGAAACACCATATATTTT,CARSFRGADGNTIYF
TRBV11-2,TRBJ2-7,14,TRBD1,NA,TGTGCCAGCAGCTTAGGAGGGGGCGGGTACGGGCAGTACTTC,CASSLGGGGYGQYF
TRBV5-1,TRBJ2-7,19,TRBD1,NA,TGCGCCAGCAGCTTGGCCAGTAGGACAGGGAAGGAAGGCTCCTACGAGCAGTACTTC,CASSLASRTGKEGSYEQYF
TRBV4-2,TRBJ2-3,17,NA,NA,TGTGCCAGCAGCCAAGACCGAGGCAGAGGGTCCACAGATACGCAGTATTTT,CASSQDRGRGSTDTQYF
TRBV7-2,TRBJ2-1,15,TRBD1,NA,TGTGCCAGCAGCTTAGTGACAGGGGTTGGGAATGAGCAGTTCTTC,CASSLVTGVGNEQFF
TRBV7-2,TRBJ1-2,14,TRBD1,NA,TGTGCCAGCAGCCCGGGACAGGGGGCGCGGGGCTACACCTTC,CASSPGQGARGYTF
TRBV9,TRBJ1-2,13,NA,NA,TGTGCCAGCAGCGCAAGCTGGAACTATGGCTACACCTTC,CASSASWNYGYTF
TRBV4-2,TRBJ2-1,17,TRBD2,NA,TGTGCCAGCAGCCAGTCAAGGCCCAGCGGGGTGGGGAATGAGCAGTTCTTC,CASSQSRPSGVGNEQFF
TRBV5-6,TRBJ1-1,16,NA,NA,TGTGCCAGCAGCTTGGCCTACAGGGTTGGGAACACTGAAGCTTTCTTT,CASSLAYRVGNTEAFF
TRBV5-4,TRBJ2-1,18,TRBD2,NA,TGTGCCAGCAGCTTGGGCTCCCCCCAGCGGGGGGGCAGCAATGAGCAGTTCTTC,CASSLGSPQRGGSNEQFF
TRBV11-2,TRBJ1-1,16,NA,NA,TGTGCCAGCAGCCCCGAGGGTCGCGGAGGGCGGACTGAAGCTTTCTTT,CASSPEGRGGRTEAFF
TRBV30,TRBJ1-6,14,TRBD1,once,TGTGCCTTGTTAAGAAGGGGGCCGGATTCACCCCTCCACTTT,CALLRRGPDSPLHF
TRBV5-4,TRBJ1-1,18,NA,NA,TGTGCCAGCAGCGAAGCAGGGGCCGGTCCTGGCACGAACACTGAAGCTTTCTTT,CASSEAGAGPGTNTEAFF
TRBV29-1,TRBJ1-1,12,TRBD1,NA,TGCAGCGTTGACGGACAGGGGACTGAAGCTTTCTTT,CSVDGQGTEAFF
TRBV27,TRBJ1-5,14,NA,NA,TGTGCCAGCAGTTCAGGGTCTAGCAATCAGCCCCAGCATTTT,CASSSGSSNQPQHF
TRBV7-7,TRBJ2-5,14,TRBD1,NA,TGTGCCAGCAGCCTAGGGGGACAGGGGGAGACCCAGTACTTC,CASSLGGQGETQYF
TRBV6-6,TRBJ1-2,15,NA,NA,TGTGCCAGCAGTTTGCAGGGGCGAGGGGTCTATGGCTACACCTTC,CASSLQGRGVYGYTF
TRBV30,TRBJ2-1,14,NA,NA,TGTGCCTGGATCCGCTACAGGGAGAGCAATGAGCAGTTCTTC,CAWIRYRESNEQFF
TRBV2,TRBJ1-1,14,NA,NA,TGTGCCAGCCTCCTACAGGGCATGAACACTGAAGCTTTCTTT,CASLLQGMNTEAFF
TRBV27,TRBJ1-4,13,TRBD1,few,TGTGCCAGCAAAACAGGGGGCTATGAAAAACTGTTTTTT,CASKTGGYEKLFF
TRBV5-1,TRBJ1-4,15,NA,NA,TGCGCCAGCAGCTTTGGCCGGACAGCCGGGGAAAAACTGTTTTTT,CASSFGRTAGEKLFF
TRBV29-1,TRBJ2-1,13,NA,NA,TGCACCGCCGCGAGTAGCTCCTACAATGAGCAGTTCTTC,CTAASSSYNEQFF
TRBV19,TRBJ2-5,13,NA,NA,TGTGCCAGTAGTCAGGGTAACCAAGAGACCCAGTACTTC,CASSQGNQETQYF